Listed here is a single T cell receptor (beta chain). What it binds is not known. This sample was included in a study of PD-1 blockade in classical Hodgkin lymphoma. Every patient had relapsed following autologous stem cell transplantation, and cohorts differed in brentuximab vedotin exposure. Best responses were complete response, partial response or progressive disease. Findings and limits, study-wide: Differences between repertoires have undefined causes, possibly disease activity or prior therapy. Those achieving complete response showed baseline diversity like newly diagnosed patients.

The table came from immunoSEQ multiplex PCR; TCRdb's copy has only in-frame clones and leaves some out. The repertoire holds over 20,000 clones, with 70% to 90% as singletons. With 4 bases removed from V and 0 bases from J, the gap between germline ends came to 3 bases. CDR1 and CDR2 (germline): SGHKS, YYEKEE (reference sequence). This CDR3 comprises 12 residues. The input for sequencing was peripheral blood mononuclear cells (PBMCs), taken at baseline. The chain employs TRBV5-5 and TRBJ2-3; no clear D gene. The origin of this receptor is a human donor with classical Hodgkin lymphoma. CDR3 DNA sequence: TGTGCCAGCAGCCCTAGCACAGATACGCAGTATTTT. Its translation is CASSPSTDTQYF. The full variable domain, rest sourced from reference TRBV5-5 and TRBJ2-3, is DAGVTQSPTHLIKTRGQQVTLRCSPISGHKSVSWYQQVLGQGPQFIFQYYEKEERGRGNFPDRFSARQFPNYSSELNVNALLLGDSALYLCASSPSTDTQYFGPGTRLTVL.